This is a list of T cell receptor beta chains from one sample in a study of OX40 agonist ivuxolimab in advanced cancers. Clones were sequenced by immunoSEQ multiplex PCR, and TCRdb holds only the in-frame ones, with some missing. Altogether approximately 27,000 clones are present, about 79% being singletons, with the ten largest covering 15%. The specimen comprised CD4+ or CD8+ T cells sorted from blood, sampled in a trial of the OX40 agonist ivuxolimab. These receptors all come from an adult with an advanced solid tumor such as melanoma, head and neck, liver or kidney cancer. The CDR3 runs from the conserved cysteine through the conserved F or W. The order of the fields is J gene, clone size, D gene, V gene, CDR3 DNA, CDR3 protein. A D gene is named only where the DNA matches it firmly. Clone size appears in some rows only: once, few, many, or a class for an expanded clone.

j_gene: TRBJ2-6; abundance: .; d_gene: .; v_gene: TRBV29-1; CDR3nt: TGCAGCGTTGAAACCTCTGGGGCCAACGTCCTGACTTTC; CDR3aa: CSVETSGANVLTF
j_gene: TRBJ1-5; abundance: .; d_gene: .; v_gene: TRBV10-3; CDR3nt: TGTGCCATCGCAACCGGGGGGGGTCAGCCCCAGCATTTT; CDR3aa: CAIATGGGQPQHF
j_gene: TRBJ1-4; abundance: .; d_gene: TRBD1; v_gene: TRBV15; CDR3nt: TGTGCCACCAGCAGCCGACAGGGGTTGGAAAAACTGTTTTTT; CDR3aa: CATSSRQGLEKLFF
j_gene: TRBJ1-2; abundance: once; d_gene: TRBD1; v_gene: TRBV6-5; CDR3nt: TGTGCCAGCAGTTACTCAAACAGGGGAATCTATGGCTACACCTTC; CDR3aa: CASSYSNRGIYGYTF
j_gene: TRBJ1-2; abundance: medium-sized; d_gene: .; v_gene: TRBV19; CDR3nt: TGTGCCAGTAGTATTGACAGTAACTATGGCTACACCTTC; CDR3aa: CASSIDSNYGYTF
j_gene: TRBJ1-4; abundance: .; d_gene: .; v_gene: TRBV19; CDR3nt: TGTGCCAGTAGTATTCCCTATGAAAAACTGTTTTTT; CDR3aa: CASSIPYEKLFF
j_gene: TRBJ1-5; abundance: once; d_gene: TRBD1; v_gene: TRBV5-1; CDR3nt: TGCGCCAGCAGCCCCGGACAGGCGGGTCAGCCCCAGCATTTT; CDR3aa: CASSPGQAGQPQHF
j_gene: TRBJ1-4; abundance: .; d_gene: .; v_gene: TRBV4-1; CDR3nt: TGCGCCAGCAGCCAACGGGCGGGTAGGGGGACTGATACCCCAAATGAAAAACTGTTTTTT; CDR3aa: CASSQRAGRGTDTPNEKLFF
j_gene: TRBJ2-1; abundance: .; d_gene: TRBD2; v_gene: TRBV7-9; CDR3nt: TGTGCCAGCAGCTTAGTAGGTAGCGGGAACAATGAGCAGTTCTTC; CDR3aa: CASSLVGSGNNEQFF
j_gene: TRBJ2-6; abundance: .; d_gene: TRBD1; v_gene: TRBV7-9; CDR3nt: TGTGCCAGCAGCTCGGACAGGGGAATCGTGTCTGGGGCCAACGTCCTGACTTTC; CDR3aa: CASSSDRGIVSGANVLTF
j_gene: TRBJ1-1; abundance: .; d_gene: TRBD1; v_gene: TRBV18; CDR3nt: TGTGCCAGCTCACCTGGGACAGTTCTTGAAGCTTTCTTT; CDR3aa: CASSPGTVLEAFF
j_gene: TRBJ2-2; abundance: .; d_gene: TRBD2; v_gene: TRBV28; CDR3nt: TGTGCCAGCAGTACCTGGGGACTAGCGGGGCAACCTACCGGGGAGCTGTTTTTT; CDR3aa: CASSTWGLAGQPTGELFF
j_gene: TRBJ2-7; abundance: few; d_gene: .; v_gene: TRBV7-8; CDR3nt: TGTGCCAGCACCCCTTTCAGGTTCAGGGGAAACGAGCAGTACTTC; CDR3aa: CASTPFRFRGNEQYF
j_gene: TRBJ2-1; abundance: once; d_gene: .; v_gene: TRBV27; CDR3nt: TGTGCCAGCAGTGCCTCAAATGAGCAGTTCTTC; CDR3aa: CASSASNEQFF